The present T cell receptor beta chain was sequenced within a study of cytotoxic CD8 clonotypes in ibrutinib-treated CLL. The CDR3 has 12 residues. In germline, CDR1 is SGHTA, CDR2 FQGNSA. V was shortened by 5 bases and J by 9 bases, with 11 bases between the two germline ends. Of note for this clone: The antigen is not known.

The table came from immunoSEQ multiplex PCR; TCRdb's copy has only in-frame clones and leaves some out. The data show 200,000 or so clones, nearly 80% seen once. Whole-study results and caveats: Public clonotypes were uncommon and contracted or stayed stable on treatment.

The sequence was obtained from a human donor with chronic lymphocytic leukemia. The chain employs TRBV7-2 and TRBJ2-4; D unresolved. This material consisted of PBMCs, taken after 12 months of ibrutinib treatment. The CDR3 sequence: CASSQGPLIQYF. CDR3 DNA sequence: TGTGCCAGCAGCCAAGGACCCCTCATTCAGTACTTC.